This is a list of T cell receptor beta chains from one sample in a study of T cell responses to AZD1222 COVID-19 vaccine. The method was immunoSEQ multiplex PCR; TCRdb's version includes in-frame clones alone and lacks a portion of them. The sample lists approximately 92,000 clones; just over 90% were seen once. The sequences come from peripheral blood, collected on day 0 of AZD1222 vaccination. The receptors originated from an adult in good health. Each CDR3 is given with its conserved first and last residue. The order of the fields is clone size, V gene, J gene, D gene, CDR3 protein, CDR3 DNA. The D gene is left open where the match is weak. Expanded clones get a size class; other rows say once, few or many, or leave the size out.

clone_size: .
v_call: TRBV6-5
j_call: TRBJ1-2
d_call: .
cdr3_aa: CASSYTALLANYGYTF
cdr3_nt: TGTGCCAGCAGTTACACGGCGCTGTTAGCTAACTATGGCTACACCTTC

clone_size: .
v_call: TRBV18
j_call: TRBJ1-1
d_call: .
cdr3_aa: CASSPPTGMAEAFF
cdr3_nt: TGTGCCAGCTCACCACCTACAGGGATGGCTGAAGCTTTCTTT

clone_size: .
v_call: TRBV5-1
j_call: TRBJ1-1
d_call: .
cdr3_aa: CASSFQGIDTEAFF
cdr3_nt: TGCGCCAGCAGCTTTCAGGGTATCGACACTGAAGCTTTCTTT

clone_size: once
v_call: TRBV7-2
j_call: TRBJ2-2
d_call: .
cdr3_aa: CASSPPTGRTGELFF
cdr3_nt: TGTGCCAGCAGCCCTCCGACAGGGAGGACCGGGGAGCTGTTTTTT

clone_size: once
v_call: TRBV24-1
j_call: TRBJ2-1
d_call: .
cdr3_aa: CATSDPGRLNNEQFF
cdr3_nt: TGTGCCACCAGTGACCCGGGACGTCTAAACAATGAGCAGTTCTTC

clone_size: once
v_call: TRBV19
j_call: TRBJ1-6
d_call: TRBD1
cdr3_aa: CASSPDPGQRLSPLHF
cdr3_nt: TGTGCCAGTAGTCCGGACCCGGGACAGCGACTTTCACCCCTCCACTTT

clone_size: .
v_call: TRBV19
j_call: TRBJ2-6
d_call: .
cdr3_aa: CASQQGTGANVLTF
cdr3_nt: TGTGCCAGTCAACAGGGTACTGGGGCCAACGTCCTGACTTTC

clone_size: .
v_call: TRBV19
j_call: TRBJ1-3
d_call: .
cdr3_aa: CASSSRARRNTIYF
cdr3_nt: TGTGCCAGTAGTTCTAGGGCCCGCCGGAACACCATATATTTT

clone_size: .
v_call: TRBV7-9
j_call: TRBJ2-1
d_call: TRBD2
cdr3_aa: CASSSPGGVYNEQFF
cdr3_nt: TGTGCCAGCAGCTCACCCGGGGGGGTGTACAATGAGCAGTTCTTC

clone_size: .
v_call: TRBV5-1
j_call: TRBJ2-3
d_call: TRBD2
cdr3_aa: CASSGIAGSDTQYF
cdr3_nt: TGCGCCAGCAGCGGGATAGCGGGGTCTGATACGCAGTATTTT

clone_size: .
v_call: TRBV7-6
j_call: TRBJ1-4
d_call: .
cdr3_aa: CASSLGWKGLRVEKLFF
cdr3_nt: TGTGCCAGCAGCTTAGGTTGGAAGGGCCTTCGAGTGGAAAAACTGTTTTTT

clone_size: .
v_call: TRBV6-2/TRBV6-3
j_call: TRBJ2-7
d_call: .
cdr3_aa: CASSYSGGTGYLDYEQYF
cdr3_nt: TGTGCCAGCAGTTACTCCGGTGGAACTGGTTATCTGGATTACGAGCAGTACTTC

clone_size: .
v_call: TRBV6-2/TRBV6-3
j_call: TRBJ1-2
d_call: .
cdr3_aa: CASSYTQTSGTHGYTF
cdr3_nt: TGTGCCAGCAGTTACACGCAAACTTCCGGGACTCATGGCTACACCTTC

clone_size: .
v_call: TRBV14
j_call: TRBJ2-1
d_call: .
cdr3_aa: CASSLYSGPLSNEQFF
cdr3_nt: TGTGCCAGCAGTTTGTATAGCGGACCCCTAAGCAATGAGCAGTTCTTC

clone_size: .
v_call: TRBV27
j_call: TRBJ2-2
d_call: TRBD1
cdr3_aa: CASTLSRGLLRTGELFF
cdr3_nt: TGTGCCAGCACCCTTTCGAGGGGGCTGCTTCGGACCGGGGAGCTGTTTTTT

clone_size: .
v_call: TRBV4-2
j_call: TRBJ1-6
d_call: .
cdr3_aa: CASSQVGTENSPLHF
cdr3_nt: TGTGCCAGCAGCCAAGTGGGGACGGAAAATTCACCCCTCCACTTT

clone_size: .
v_call: TRBV10-1
j_call: TRBJ2-7
d_call: .
cdr3_aa: CATPPREQYF
cdr3_nt: TGCGCCACCCCGCCCCGCGAGCAGTACTTC

clone_size: .
v_call: TRBV6-2/TRBV6-3
j_call: TRBJ1-1
d_call: .
cdr3_aa: CASSYSRGALNTEAFF
cdr3_nt: TGTGCCAGCAGTTACTCTCGGGGGGCTTTGAACACTGAAGCTTTCTTT

clone_size: .
v_call: TRBV19
j_call: TRBJ1-5
d_call: TRBD1
cdr3_aa: CASSRQGQGGQPQHF
cdr3_nt: TGTGCCAGTAGTCGACAGGGACAGGGTGGCCAGCCCCAGCATTTT

clone_size: .
v_call: TRBV5-6
j_call: TRBJ1-2
d_call: TRBD1
cdr3_aa: CASRDRGRYGYTF
cdr3_nt: TGTGCCAGCAGGGACAGGGGGCGTTATGGCTACACCTTC

clone_size: .
v_call: TRBV12-3/TRBV12-4
j_call: TRBJ2-7
d_call: .
cdr3_aa: CASRGDIRSRKYF
cdr3_nt: TGTGCCAGCAGAGGGGACATCCGGAGCCGGAAATACTTC

clone_size: .
v_call: TRBV5-1
j_call: TRBJ2-7
d_call: TRBD1
cdr3_aa: CASSFGTGGDEQYF
cdr3_nt: TGCGCCAGCAGCTTTGGGACAGGGGGTGACGAGCAGTACTTC

clone_size: once
v_call: TRBV6-5
j_call: TRBJ1-6
d_call: TRBD1
cdr3_aa: CAITRDRDSPLHF
cdr3_nt: TGTGCCATAACCCGGGACAGGGATTCACCCCTCCACTTT

clone_size: .
v_call: TRBV5-8
j_call: TRBJ1-5
d_call: .
cdr3_aa: CASSLQGLSNQPQHF
cdr3_nt: TGTGCCAGCAGCTTGCAAGGGTTGAGCAATCAGCCCCAGCATTTT

clone_size: .
v_call: TRBV7-2
j_call: TRBJ2-7
d_call: TRBD2
cdr3_aa: CASSHHQTSTGEQYF
cdr3_nt: TGTGCCAGCAGTCACCATCAGACTAGCACGGGGGAGCAGTACTTC

clone_size: .
v_call: TRBV11-2
j_call: TRBJ1-5
d_call: .
cdr3_aa: CASSPGAGQPQHF
cdr3_nt: TGTGCCAGCAGCCCCGGGGCCGGTCAGCCCCAGCATTTT

clone_size: .
v_call: TRBV23-1
j_call: TRBJ1-3
d_call: .
cdr3_aa: CASSLARRSGNTIYF
cdr3_nt: TGCGCCAGCAGTCTTGCCAGACGTTCTGGAAACACCATATATTTT

clone_size: .
v_call: TRBV6-6
j_call: TRBJ2-7
d_call: .
cdr3_aa: CASSYGTLSGHEQYF
cdr3_nt: TGTGCCAGCAGTTACGGGACCTTGAGTGGGCACGAGCAGTACTTC

clone_size: .
v_call: TRBV9
j_call: TRBJ1-2
d_call: TRBD1
cdr3_aa: CASSPGDRGNYGYTF
cdr3_nt: TGTGCCAGCAGCCCAGGAGACAGGGGTAACTATGGCTACACCTTC

clone_size: .
v_call: TRBV30
j_call: TRBJ1-2
d_call: TRBD1
cdr3_aa: CAWTSTGDGYTF
cdr3_nt: TGTGCCTGGACCTCGACAGGGGATGGCTACACCTTC

clone_size: .
v_call: TRBV5-6
j_call: TRBJ1-2
d_call: TRBD1
cdr3_aa: CASSVYRGKNYGYTF
cdr3_nt: TGTGCCAGCAGCGTCTACAGGGGGAAGAACTATGGCTACACCTTC

clone_size: .
v_call: TRBV27
j_call: TRBJ1-5
d_call: .
cdr3_aa: CASSSQQGLLRPQHF
cdr3_nt: TGTGCCAGCAGTTCGCAACAGGGTTTGTTGAGGCCCCAGCATTTT

clone_size: .
v_call: TRBV18
j_call: TRBJ1-4
d_call: .
cdr3_aa: CASSPSRTDEKLFF
cdr3_nt: TGTGCCAGCTCACCGAGTCGGACAGATGAAAAACTGTTTTTT

clone_size: .
v_call: TRBV5-4
j_call: TRBJ1-3
d_call: .
cdr3_aa: CASSLAGPGSGNTIYF
cdr3_nt: TGTGCCAGCAGCTTGGCAGGCCCGGGGTCTGGAAACACCATATATTTT

clone_size: .
v_call: TRBV29-1
j_call: TRBJ2-2
d_call: .
cdr3_aa: CSVLGANRELFF
cdr3_nt: TGCAGCGTTTTAGGAGCTAATAGGGAGCTGTTTTTT

clone_size: .
v_call: TRBV18
j_call: TRBJ1-1
d_call: TRBD1
cdr3_aa: CASSPRWKGATGTEAFF
cdr3_nt: TGTGCCAGCTCACCAAGGTGGAAGGGGGCTACTGGCACTGAAGCTTTCTTT

clone_size: .
v_call: TRBV7-8
j_call: TRBJ1-2
d_call: .
cdr3_aa: CASSPHSGTAYGYTF
cdr3_nt: TGTGCCAGCAGCCCCCACTCCGGGACGGCCTATGGCTACACCTTC